The clone carrying this TCR beta chain has a single count. Other nucleotide sequences in the sample specify the same CDR3. This CDR3 comprises 15 residues. Trimming pared 0 bases from V and 1 base from J, leaving 7 bases between. Germline CDR1 reads LNHNV; CDR2 reads YYDKDF (reference sequence). Method: immunoSEQ multiplex PCR; TCRdb's copy keeps in-frame clones and lacks some. The sample has roughly 1,800,000 clones, about 95% seen once. This specimen comes from a study of shared clonotypes between healthy human individuals. Study information: Donors had three CD4 naive, three CD4 memory, two CD8 naive and one CD8 memory plate apiece.

Naive CD8 isolation took CD45RO-negative cells positively selected for CCR7 and excluded terminally differentiated effector memory CD45RA+ cells. The chain has TRBV15 and TRBJ1-3; no definite D call. Sequences were obtained from naive CD8+ T cells sorted from blood. This TCR derives from a young man in good health. The CDR3 nucleotides are TGTGCCACCAGCAGAGATCGAGGGTCTGGAAACACCATATATTTT. It encodes CATSRDRGSGNTIYF.